These 5 T cell receptor beta chains were sequenced from one sample in a study of cytomegalovirus exposure and HLA in healthy donors. The PCR had 60 Vbeta and 13 Jbeta primers. Repertoires were generated with immunoSEQ multiplex PCR, while TCRdb's copy carries only in-frame clones and drops some. The sample records some 200,000 clones, more than 75% being singletons. Sequenced sample: PBMCs. Receptors originate from a woman aged 50 to 60 in good health and CMV-seropositive.

This clone has only a few counts. The V and J genes are TRBV6-1 and TRBJ1-2; weak D call: TRBD1 (5 bases). Per germline, CDR1 MNHNS and CDR2 SASEGT. There are 11 residues in the CDR3. Trimming took 5 bases from V and 11 from J, leaving 12 bases between them. CDR3 in DNA: TGTGCCAGCAGTCCCTGGGAGGGGTACACCTTC. Protein product: CASSPWEGYTF.

This clone was counted between two and nine times. The chain recombines TRBV4-2 with TRBJ2-1, with D possibly being TRBD1 (6 bases). The CDR3 contains 17 residues. The germline CDR1 and CDR2 sequences are LGHNA and YNFKEQ. V lost 0 bases to trimming and J lost 1 base, with 13 bases between them. The CDR3 is CASSQDGGGHSYNEQFF. CDR3 nucleotides: TGTGCCAGCAGCCAAGATGGTGGGGGCCATTCCTACAATGAGCAGTTCTTC.

The chain recombines TRBV7-9 with TRBJ2-1; 7 bases are a match to TRBD2. CDR3 length: 13 residues. CDR1 and CDR2 from the germline V gene are SEHNR and FQNEAQ (reference sequence). Trimming at V came to 3 bases and at J to 10 bases, leaving 6 bases not matched to a gene. CDR3 region: CASSFDRGGEQFF. CDR3 DNA sequence: TGTGCCAGCAGCTTCGATAGGGGAGGGGAGCAGTTCTTC. The full variable domain, its missing parts supplied by reference TRBV7-9 and TRBJ2-1, is DTGVSQNPRHKITKRGQNVTFRCDPISEHNRLYWYRQTLGQGPEFLTYFQNEAQLEKSRLLSDRFSAERPKGSFSTLEIQRTEQGDSAMYLCASSFDRGGEQFFGPGTRLTVL.

This clone was seen a few times. This chain uses TRBV4-1 with TRBJ1-4; 8 bases align to TRBD1. The CDR3 spans 17 residues. V lost 0 bases and J lost 5; bases outside the gene matches: 8. The germline V gene has CDR1 MGHRA and CDR2 YSYEKL. CDR3 coding DNA: TGCGCCAGCAGCCAAGATCAGGGGGCCAGAAGGAATGAAAAACTGTTTTTT. Amino acids: CASSQDQGARRNEKLFF.

The V and J genes are TRBV6-1 and TRBJ2-1; TRBD1 aligns across 9 bases. CDR1 is MNHNS and CDR2 is SASEGT in the germline V gene. V lost 3 bases to trimming and J lost 3 bases; unmatched junction nucleotides: 9. The CDR3 consists of 17 residues. The CDR3 DNA is TGTGCCAGCAGTGACCTGTCCCGGGACAGGGTCTACAATGAGCAGTTCTTC. Translating it yields CASSDLSRDRVYNEQFF.